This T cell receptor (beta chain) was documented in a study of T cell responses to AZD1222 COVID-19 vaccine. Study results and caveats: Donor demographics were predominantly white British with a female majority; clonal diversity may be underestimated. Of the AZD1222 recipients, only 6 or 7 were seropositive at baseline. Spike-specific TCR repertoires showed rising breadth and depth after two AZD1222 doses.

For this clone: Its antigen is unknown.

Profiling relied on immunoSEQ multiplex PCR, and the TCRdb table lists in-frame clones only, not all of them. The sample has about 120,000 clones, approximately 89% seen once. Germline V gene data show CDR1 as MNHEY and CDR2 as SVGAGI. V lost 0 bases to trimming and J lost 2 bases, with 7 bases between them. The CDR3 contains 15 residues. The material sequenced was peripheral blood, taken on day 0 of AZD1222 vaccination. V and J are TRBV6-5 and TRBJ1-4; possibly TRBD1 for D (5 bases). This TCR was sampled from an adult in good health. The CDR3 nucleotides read TGTGCCAGCAGTTACTCCAGGGAGACTAATGAAAAACTGTTTTTT. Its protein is CASSYSRETNEKLFF.